This T cell receptor (beta chain) was documented in a study of PD-L1 blockade in urothelial cancer. Study overall: Atezolizumab was started by patients in 2014 at 1,200 mg intravenously every 3 weeks. As for prior chemotherapy regimens, patients had received 0 to 3. Once treatment had started, blood was analyzed at 3 weeks (second dose) and again at 6 weeks. A median of approximately 150,000 T cells was found in the blood samples.

Generated by immunoSEQ multiplex PCR, the TCRdb table keeps only in-frame clones and is missing some. The sample includes some 110,000 clones, 80% to 90% of them seen just once. Germline V gene data show CDR1 as SGHTA and CDR2 as FQGNSA. CDR3 length: 15 amino acids. Trimming shortened V by 2 bases and J by 2 bases, and 12 bases separated the two germline ends. As for time point: peripheral blood 6 weeks after treatment start. The chain combines TRBV7-2 with TRBJ2-5; D possibly corresponds to TRBD2 (6 bases). This receptor was identified in a man in his sixties with urothelial cancer. Sequences were derived from PBMCs, sampled around atezolizumab (anti-PD-L1) treatment. CDR3 in amino acids: CASSLMGSGQETQYF. In DNA, the CDR3 is TGTGCCAGCAGCTTAATGGGTAGCGGACAAGAGACCCAGTACTTC.